This TCR beta chain was sequenced for a study of chemoradiotherapy in HPV16-positive cancers. At the level of the study: Functional T-cell assays on a couple of HPV16-positive patients' cells defined candidate HPV-specific clones and common TCR motifs.

Generated by immunoSEQ multiplex PCR, the TCRdb table keeps only in-frame clones and is missing some. The table lists approximately 15,000 clones, 60% to 85% of them singletons, with 1.3% in the top ten. This clone was counted only a few times. Its antigen is undetermined. V gave up 5 bases and J gave up 2 bases; unmatched junction bases: 3. The CDR3 runs to 14 residues. Germline V CDR1 and CDR2: SGHVS, FQNEAQ. The study's findings and limits: Only a couple of HPV16-positive patients supplied the functional HPV-specificity definition. Better recurrence-free survival went with HPV-responsive T-cell expansion in HPV16-positive patients. Candidate HPV-specific clones and E7-related TCR motifs grew in tumor during treatment.

The sample was taken from a patient who underwent chemoradiotherapy. V gene TRBV7-8 combines with J gene TRBJ1-5, with 7 bases identical to TRBD1. The sequence came from a human donor with HPV-associated anogenital cancer. CDR3 sequence reads: CASSLDRGNQPQHF. The CDR3 DNA follows: TGTGCCAGCAGCCTAGACAGGGGCAATCAGCCCCAGCATTTT.